This TCR beta chain is from a study of CXCR3-negative and CXCR3-positive naive CD8 T cells (dated 2019 in TCRdb). Regarding the study in general: Approximately 140 million TRB reads were obtained in total, roughly 1.5 +/- 0.3 million reads per library. Data from some twelve donors, pooled across two independent experiments, went into the diversity and physicochemical repertoire analyses. For the TRBV-TRBJ cluster analysis, the naive subsets came from a handful of donors, while the memory cells came from 3 donors.

From the germline V gene (reference sequence), CDR1 is MNHEY and CDR2 is SMNVEV. The CDR3, cysteine through phenylalanine, is 14 amino acids long. The DNA sequence is not available. Sequencing took place on a NextSeq 550. The Human TCR Profiling Kit (MiLaboratory) was used to make UMI-labeled 5' RACE TRB cDNA libraries. The full amount of extracted RNA was used for cDNA synthesis, and the full amount of resulting cDNA was used for PCR amplification. The libraries were made side by side, with each library going through the same number of PCR cycles. The paper's data handling went like this. About 50,000 +/- 9,200 unique UMI-labeled TRB cDNA molecules per library were extracted with MIGEC and MiXCR, with at least two reads per UMI required. On average, roughly 40,000 +/- 10,000 functional in-frame TRB CDR3 nucleotide clonotypes lacking stop codons were found per library. After downsampling to 5000 UMI-labeled TRB molecules per sample, diversity metrics such as normalized Shannon-Wiener and Chao1 were calculated in VDJtools. VDJtools computed clonotype-size-weighted physicochemical properties of the central five CDR3 residues: interaction energy, strength, volume and Kidera factor 4. Based on TCRdb reprocessing of the reads, there is one entry per CDR3 protein sequence, and DNA is missing. What appears here as the V and J calls and clone size reflects TCRdb's work, not the paper's. The sample table records over 100,000 distinct CDR3 sequences. The ten largest account for nearly 0.5% of the sample.

As regards this clonotype: The antigen it binds to is not known.

The paper as a whole reports these results and caveats: Within the same donor, TRBV-TRBJ usage looked similar between naive CXCR3-negative and CXCR3-positive cells, but memory cells had distinct patterns. Compared with CXCR3-negative naive cells, CXCR3-positive naive cells had TRB CDR3s with higher hydrophobicity (lower Kidera factor 4), lower energy, and higher strength and volume indices. Freshly isolated PBMCs were used for most assays because CXCR3 expression went down partially after cryopreservation. Because surface CD5, which is linked to self-reactivity in mice, was comparable between the naive subsets, TCR interaction strength was also inferred from the physicochemical properties of TRB CDR3s. Comparably high repertoire diversity was found in both naive subsets, whereas much lower repertoire diversity was found in memory CD8+ T cells.

For every CD8+ T cell subset, some 310,000 cells were flow-sorted straight into RLT lysis buffer, and each subset was sorted in triplicate. To keep memory contaminants out, a stringent definition of naive CD8+ T cells was applied: CD45RO-CCR7+CD27+CD95-. Standard density gradient centrifugation was used to isolate peripheral blood mononuclear cells from buffy coats. Naive CXCR3-negative and CXCR3-positive CD8+ T cells were flow-sorted using a FACSAria III. An RNeasy Mini Kit was used to extract total RNA from the sorted cells. Sequencing was carried out using naive CXCR3- CD8+ T cells from blood. According to the study, the label for this sample's cell subset or site signals: CD45RO-CCR7+CD27+CD95- naive CD8+ T cells lacking CXCR3 (TNR3-). The rearrangement combines TRBV27 with TRBJ2-7; TCRdb calls TRBD1, which cannot be checked without DNA. The clonotype comes from a human donor in good health. Some clones in this sample may be carry-over from other donors' samples. CDR3 reads: CASSFGAGAYEQYF.